Following are 21 T cell receptor beta chains from one sample sequenced in a study of human T cells and chemical hapten exposure. Time point here: pre-sensitization, week 0. The treatment was: therapeutic diphenylcyclopropenone sensitization with weekly scalp DPC. It was from unfractionated whole blood that total RNA was extracted. MiXCR, run by TCRdb on the RACE reads, gives a single entry per CDR3 protein. The sample holds roughly 38,000 distinct CDR3 sequences; around 10% are singletons and the top ten take 1.9%. The source was whole blood, collected in connection with sensitization to the hapten diphenylcyclopropenone (DPC). These receptors originate from a woman aged 35 to 49 with alopecia areata. Some clones in this sample may be carry-over from other donors' samples.

The chain has TRBV2 and TRBJ1-2; D perhaps matches TRBD1 (5 bases). This CDR3 region has 13 residues. The V gene lost 6 bases and the J gene lost 2 bases, with 10 bases spanning the gap. Germline loops: CDR1 SNHLY, CDR2 FYNNEI. Here the CDR3 reads CASRTDSNYGYTF. As DNA, the CDR3 is TGTGCCAGCAGGACCGACAGCAACTATGGCTACACCTTC.

The sample holds many counts of this clonotype. The V and J genes are TRBV7-9 and TRBJ2-3, with D unresolved. Germline CDR1 is SEHNR and CDR2 is FQNEAQ (reference sequence). The CDR3 runs 15 residues. Between the trimmed V and J ends, which lost 4 bases and 0 bases, there was a span of 11 bases. The CDR3 nucleotides read TGTGCCAGCAGCTCACACGAGACTAGCACAGATACGCAGTATTTT. It codes for CASSSHETSTDTQYF. Combining the CDR3 with reference TRBV7-9 and TRBJ2-3 gives the whole variable domain DTGVSQNPRHKITKRGQNVTFRCDPISEHNRLYWYRQTLGQGPEFLTYFQNEAQLEKSRLLSDRFSAERPKGSFSTLEIQRTEQGDSAMYLCASSSHETSTDTQYFGPGTRLTVL.

This clonotype was recorded many times. V and J are TRBV3-1 and TRBJ1-5; the D is unclear. The CDR3 is 14 residues long. The germline gives CDR1 LGHDT, CDR2 YNNKEL (reference sequence). V lost 4 bases, J lost 0 bases, and 7 bases lay in between. In nucleotides, the CDR3 is TGTGCCAGCAGCCCAGACTATAGCAATCAGCCCCAGCATTTT. Protein sequence: CASSPDYSNQPQHF.

The chain uses TRBV29-1 and TRBJ2-7; D not resolved. V lost 7 bases and J lost 4, with 2 bases in between. The CDR3 has 8 amino acids. Germline V gene lookup returns CDR1 SQVTM and CDR2 ANQGSEA. The CDR3 DNA reads TGCAGCGGTTACGAGCAGTACTTC. Residues: CSGYEQYF.

The chain carries TRBV4-3 and TRBJ2-7, with TRBD1 matching over 7 bases. V was clipped by 1 base and J by 4 bases; unmatched bases: 4. The CDR3 extends over 14 amino acids. The germline gives CDR1 LGHNA, CDR2 YSLEER. CDR3 bases: TGCGCCAGCAGCCAAGGACCACAGGGGTACGAGCAGTACTTC. As protein: CASSQGPQGYEQYF.

This clonotype occurred many times. The rearrangement links TRBV29-1 to TRBJ1-5, with D perhaps TRBD1 (6 bases). The CDR3 is 13 residues long. CDR1 is SQVTM and CDR2 is ANQGSEA in the germline V gene. V lost 1 base and J lost 3, with 7 bases in between. The CDR3 sequence: CSVEGQANQPQHF. In DNA, the CDR3 is TGCAGCGTTGAAGGACAGGCCAATCAGCCCCAGCATTTT.

This clonotype was detected a few times. The CDR3 DNA reads as TGCGCCAGCAGCCAAGTAAGGCTAGCAATGGGTAATGAGCAGTTCTTC. Amino acid sequence: CASSQVRLAMGNEQFF. The V gene is TRBV4-1, the J gene TRBJ2-1; the D gene is possibly TRBD2 (5 bases). The CDR3 totals 16 residues. CDR1 is MGHRA and CDR2 is YSYEKL in the germline V gene. The ends were cut back, 1 base at V and 7 bases at J, with 17 bases in the middle.

This clonotype appeared many times. V is TRBV5-1 and J is TRBJ2-7; D is unclear. V lost 1 base, J lost 0 bases, and 8 bases lay in between. The CDR3 is 14 residues long. CDR1 is SGHRS, CDR2 YFSETQ, per germline. The CDR3 coding sequence is TGCGCCAGCAGCTTGTTGCCGGGCTCCTACGAGCAGTACTTC. Encoded protein: CASSLLPGSYEQYF. The full variable domain, with the rest looked up from reference TRBV5-1 and TRBJ2-7, is KAGVTQTPRYLIKTRGQQVTLSCSPISGHRSVSWYQQTPGQGLQFLFEYFSETQRNKGNFPGRFSGRQFSNSRSEMNVSTLELGDSALYLCASSLLPGSYEQYFGPGTRLTVT.

As regards this clonotype: The germline gene is not matched at one end of the junction; a read error may be the cause. The rearrangement uses TRBV11-3 and TRBJ2-1; 14 nucleotides agree with TRBD2. Per germline, CDR1 SGHNT and CDR2 YENEEA. The CDR3 contains 19 residues. The CDR3 protein is CASSLGGTSGSPQTREQFF. CDR3 in DNA: TGTGCTAGCAGCTTAGGCGGGACTAGCGGGAGCCCGCAAACACGTGAGCAGTTCTTC. Full variable domain (rest looked up from reference TRBV11-3 and TRBJ2-1): EAGVVQSPRYKIIEKKQPVAFWCNPISGHNTLYWYLQNLGQGPELLIRYENEEAVDDSQLPKDRFSAERLKGVDSTLKIQPAELGDSAVYLCASSLGGTSGSPQTREQFFGPGTRLTVL.

This clonotype showed up many times. The chain couples TRBV7-2 to TRBJ2-6, with D perhaps given as TRBD1 or TRBD2 (6 bases each). CDR3 length: 17 residues. V was pared by 2 bases and J by 2 bases, with 13 bases between. Germline values: CDR1 SGHTA, CDR2 FQGNSA. The CDR3 DNA reads TGTGCCAGCAGCTTACGGGGGACATCTACTGGGGCCAACGTCCTGACTTTC. It specifies CASSLRGTSTGANVLTF.

The V and J genes are TRBV14 and TRBJ2-7, with TRBD2 matching 12 bases. The CDR3 has 14 amino acids. V shed 4 bases, J shed 8 bases, and the junction held 6 bases outside the gene matches. Germline V gene lookup returns CDR1 SGHDN and CDR2 FVKESK. The CDR3 reads CASSPTGLAGKQYF. The DNA of the CDR3 is TGTGCCAGCAGCCCCACGGGACTAGCGGGCAAGCAGTACTTC.

This clonotype was found many times. The chain recombines TRBV29-1 with TRBJ2-5; 8 positions agree with TRBD1. CDR3 length: 11 amino acids. V was pared by 8 bases and J by 5 bases, with 4 bases of the junction left unmatched. The germline CDR1 and CDR2 sequences are SQVTM and ANQGSEA. The CDR3 DNA is TGCAGCCTCAGGACAGGGGAGACCCAGTACTTC. Translation: CSLRTGETQYF.

The rearrangement joins TRBV4-1 to TRBJ1-5, with D possibly TRBD1 on 5 matching bases. This CDR3 is built from 14 residues. Germline values: CDR1 MGHRA, CDR2 YSYEKL. Between the trimmed V and J ends, which lost 1 base and 5 bases, there was a span of 9 bases. CDR3 protein: CASSQALGHQPQHF. The CDR3 nucleotides are TGCGCCAGCAGCCAAGCGCTGGGGCATCAGCCCCAGCATTTT.

This clonotype was recorded a few times. This chain joins TRBV20-1 and TRBJ2-1, with no clear D. The CDR3 length is 12 residues. Trimming shortened V by 1 base and J by 8 bases, and 9 bases separated the two germline ends. Germline assignment: CDR1 DFQATT and CDR2 SNEGSKA (reference sequence). This chain's CDR3 is CSARAGNDEQFF. DNA for the CDR3: TGCAGTGCTAGAGCTGGGAACGATGAGCAGTTCTTC.

This clonotype was recorded at least ten times. The rearrangement joins TRBV4-3 to TRBJ2-1; the match to TRBD1 covers 8 bases. CDR1 is LGHNA and CDR2 is YSLEER in the germline V gene. This CDR3 is 13 amino acids long. The ends lost 1 base at V and 12 bases at J; junction bases unmatched: 5. CDR3 sequence (DNA): TGCGCCAGCAGCCAAGGGACAGGGAAGCGGCAGTTCTTC. This sequence encodes CASSQGTGKRQFF.

This clonotype showed up just a few times. V usage is TRBV29-1 and J usage is TRBJ2-3; 8 bases are a match to TRBD2. CDR1 is SQVTM and CDR2 is ANQGSEA in the germline V gene. V was pared by 7 bases and J by 1 base, with 4 bases of the junction left unmatched. The CDR3 consists of 13 residues. The CDR3 here is CSALGGGTDTQYF. Written as DNA, the CDR3 is TGCAGCGCCCTCGGGGGGGGCACAGATACGCAGTATTTT.

As DNA, the CDR3 is TGTGCCAGCAGTGAAGCGCTGGCTGGAAACACCATATATTTT. Translated, it gives CASSEALAGNTIYF. The chain couples TRBV6-1 to TRBJ1-3; D is unclear. Trimming stripped 0 bases from V and 2 bases from J, with 5 bases between. This CDR3 spans 14 amino acids. From germline, CDR1 is MNHNS and CDR2 SASEGT.

This clonotype was seen more than once but under ten times. The rearrangement uses TRBV29-1 and TRBJ1-1; D uncertain. Trimming removed 4 bases from V and 1 base from J, with 7 bases in between. There are 12 residues in the CDR3. Per germline, CDR1 SQVTM and CDR2 ANQGSEA. Here the CDR3 reads CSVVSQNTEAFF. CDR3 coding DNA: TGCAGCGTTGTGAGTCAGAACACTGAAGCTTTCTTT.

This chain uses TRBV28 with TRBJ2-1; 14 bases line up with TRBD2. CDR3 size: 14 residues. Germline V gene data show CDR1 as MDHEN and CDR2 as SYDVKM. V lost 8 bases, J lost 5 bases, and 2 bases stayed unmatched. The DNA for the CDR3 is TGTGCCAGCCAGGGACTAGCGGGGGACAATGAGCAGTTCTTC. Amino acid sequence: CASQGLAGDNEQFF.

In its sample, this clonotype was seen many times. The J gene is TRBJ2-7, the V gene TRBV20-1; 10 bases fit TRBD2. Germline CDR1 reads DFQATT; CDR2 reads SNEGSKA (reference sequence). After removal of 6 bases from V and 3 bases from J, the junction contained 8 bases not matched to a gene. The CDR3 contains 14 residues. The CDR3 spells CSASTSGASYEQYF. The CDR3 bases are TGCAGTGCCTCAACTAGCGGGGCGAGCTACGAGCAGTACTTC.

This clonotype was observed many times. DNA of the CDR3: TGTGCCAGCAGTTCCTCCGGGACGACAAGGCCCCTCCACTTT. This encodes CASSSSGTTRPLHF. The V call is TRBV6-5, the J call TRBJ1-6, with D maybe TRBD1 (5 bases). The V and J ends lost 4 bases and 13 bases respectively, with 17 bases between them. CDR3 length: 14 residues. From germline, CDR1 is MNHEY and CDR2 SVGAGI.